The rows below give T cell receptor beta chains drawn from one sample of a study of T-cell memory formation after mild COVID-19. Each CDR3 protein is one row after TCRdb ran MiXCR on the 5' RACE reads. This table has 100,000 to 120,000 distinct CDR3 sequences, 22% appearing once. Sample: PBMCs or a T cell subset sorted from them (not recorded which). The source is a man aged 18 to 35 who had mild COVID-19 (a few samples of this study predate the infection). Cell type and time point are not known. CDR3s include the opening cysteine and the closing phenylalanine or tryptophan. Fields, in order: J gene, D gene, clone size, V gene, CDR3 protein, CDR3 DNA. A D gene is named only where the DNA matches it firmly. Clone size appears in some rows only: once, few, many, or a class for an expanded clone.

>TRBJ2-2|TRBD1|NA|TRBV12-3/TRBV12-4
CASRPGQGSGELFF
TGTGCCAGCAGACCGGGACAGGGGTCCGGGGAGCTGTTTTTT
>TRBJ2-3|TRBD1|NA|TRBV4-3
CASSPRTGGTPDTQYF
TGCGCCAGCAGCCCGAGGACAGGGGGGACTCCAGATACGCAGTATTTT
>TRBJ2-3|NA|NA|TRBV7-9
CASLGTDTQYF
TGTGCTTCTCTCGGCACAGATACGCAGTATTTT
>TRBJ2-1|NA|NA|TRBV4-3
CASSQDRSDQDEQFF
TGCGCCAGCAGCCAAGATCGGTCGGACCAGGATGAGCAGTTCTTC
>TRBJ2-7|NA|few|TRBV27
CASMTVGKYEQYF
TGTGCCAGCATGACGGTAGGGAAATACGAGCAGTACTTC
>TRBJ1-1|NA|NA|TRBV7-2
CASSLQGLNTEAFF
TGTGCCAGCAGCTTGCAGGGCCTGAACACTGAAGCTTTCTTT
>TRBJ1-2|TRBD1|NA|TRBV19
CATRPGQGVGGYTF
TGTGCCACCCGTCCGGGACAGGGAGTAGGAGGCTACACCTTC
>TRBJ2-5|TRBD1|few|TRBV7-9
CASRWTGEETQYF
TGTGCCAGCAGGTGGACAGGGGAAGAGACCCAGTACTTC
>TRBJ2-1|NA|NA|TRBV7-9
CASSLLGGARDEQFF
TGTGCCAGCAGCCTACTCGGGGGCGCCCGGGATGAGCAGTTCTTC
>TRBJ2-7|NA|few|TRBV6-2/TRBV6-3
CASDNGSYEQYF
TGTGCCAGCGATAACGGCTCCTACGAGCAGTACTTC
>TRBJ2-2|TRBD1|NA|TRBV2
CASSDPGTGSLAGELFF
TGTGCCAGCAGTGACCCTGGGACAGGGTCGTTAGCCGGGGAGCTGTTTTTT
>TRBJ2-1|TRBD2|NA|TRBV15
CATSREGTSGREQFF
TGTGCCACCAGCAGAGAGGGGACTAGCGGGAGAGAGCAGTTCTTC
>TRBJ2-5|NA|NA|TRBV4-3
CASSQDVDFWQETQYF
TGCGCCAGCAGCCAAGACGTGGATTTTTGGCAAGAGACCCAGTACTTC
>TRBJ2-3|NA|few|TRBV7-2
CASTKAEFVSRHTQYF
TGTGCCAGCACCAAAGCCGAGTTTGTTTCACGGCATACGCAGTATTTT
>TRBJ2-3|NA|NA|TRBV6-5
CASSPGTDTQYF
TGTGCCAGTTCTCCGGGAACAGATACGCAGTATTTT
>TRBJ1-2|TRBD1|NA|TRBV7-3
CASSLGQEGVYGYTF
TGTGCCAGCAGCCTGGGACAGGAGGGGGTCTATGGCTACACCTTC
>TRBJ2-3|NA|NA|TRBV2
CASSGQGTDTQYF
TGTGCCAGCAGTGGTCAGGGCACAGATACGCAGTATTTT
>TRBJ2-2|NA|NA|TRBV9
CASSVATGPRPGELFF
TGTGCCAGCAGCGTAGCTACAGGCCCCCGGCCCGGGGAGCTGTTTTTT
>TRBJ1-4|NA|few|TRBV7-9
CASSLARVGGANEKLFF
TGTGCCAGCAGCTTAGCGCGAGTGGGAGGGGCTAATGAAAAACTGTTTTTT
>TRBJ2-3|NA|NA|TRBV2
CASCPDLLDTQYF
TGTGCCAGCTGCCCTGACTTGCTAGATACGCAGTATTTT
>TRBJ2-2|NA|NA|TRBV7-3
CASSSLGPGELFF
TGTGCCAGCAGCTCCCTAGGGCCCGGGGAGCTGTTTTTT
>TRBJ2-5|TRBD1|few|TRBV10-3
CATQTGAFQETQYF
TGTGCCACCCAAACAGGGGCCTTCCAAGAGACCCAGTACTTC
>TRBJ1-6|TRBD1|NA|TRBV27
CASSWTGGGSPLHF
TGTGCCAGCAGTTGGACAGGGGGAGGTTCACCCCTCCACTTT
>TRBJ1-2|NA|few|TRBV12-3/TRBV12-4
CASTGLYGYTF
TGTGCCAGCACAGGTTTATATGGCTACACCTTC
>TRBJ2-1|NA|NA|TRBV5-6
CASSAPGPTLGYGYNEQFF
TGTGCCAGCAGCGCTCCGGGACCGACATTGGGGTATGGGTACAATGAGCAGTTCTTC
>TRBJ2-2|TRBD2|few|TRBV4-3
CASSQDGGTRNTGELFF
TGCGCCAGCAGCCAAGATGGCGGGACTAGGAACACCGGGGAGCTGTTTTTT
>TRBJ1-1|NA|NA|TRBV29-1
CSVEAWVLRTEAFF
TGCAGCGTTGAAGCGTGGGTGCTACGAACTGAAGCTTTCTTT
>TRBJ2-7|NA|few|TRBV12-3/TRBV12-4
CASSPGHLSSYEQYF
TGTGCCAGCAGCCCCGGACACTTGTCCTCCTACGAGCAGTACTTC
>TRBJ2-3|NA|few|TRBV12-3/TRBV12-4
CASSRSPADTQYF
TGTGCCAGCAGTCGGTCACCGGCAGATACGCAGTATTTT
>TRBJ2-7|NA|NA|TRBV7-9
CASSKLARPGDEQYF
TGTGCCAGCAGCAAATTAGCGCGCCCCGGGGACGAGCAGTACTTC
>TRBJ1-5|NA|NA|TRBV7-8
CASSSWAGPDQPQHF
TGTGCCAGCAGCTCGTGGGCGGGCCCAGATCAGCCCCAGCATTTT
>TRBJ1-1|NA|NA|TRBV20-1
CSARAAGSTEAFF
TGCAGTGCTAGAGCGGCAGGGTCCACTGAAGCTTTCTTT
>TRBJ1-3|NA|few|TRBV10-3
CAISESRVSGNTIYF
TGTGCCATCAGTGAGTCTAGGGTTTCTGGAAACACCATATATTTT
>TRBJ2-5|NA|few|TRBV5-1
CASSLGTNQETQYF
TGCGCCAGCAGCTTGGGGACAAACCAAGAGACCCAGTACTTC
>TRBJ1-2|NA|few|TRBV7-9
CASSPPYWGPIYGYTF
TGTGCCAGCAGCCCACCTTATTGGGGTCCGATCTATGGCTACACCTTC
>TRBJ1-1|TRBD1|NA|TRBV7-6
CASSLIPTGGTGDRVAFF
TGTGCCAGCAGCTTAATCCCAACGGGAGGGACAGGGGATAGGGTAGCTTTCTTT
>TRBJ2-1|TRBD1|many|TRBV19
CASRPGDRDSNEQFF
TGTGCCAGTAGGCCCGGGGACAGGGATTCCAATGAGCAGTTCTTC
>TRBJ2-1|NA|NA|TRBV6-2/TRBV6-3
CASSISSYNEQFF
TGTGCCAGCAGTATAAGCTCCTACAATGAGCAGTTCTTC
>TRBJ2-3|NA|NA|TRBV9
CASKRGSRTTDTQYF
TGTGCCAGCAAGCGCGGGTCGAGAACTACAGATACGCAGTATTTT
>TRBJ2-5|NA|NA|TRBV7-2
CASSLGLGPQETQYF
TGTGCCAGCAGCTTAGGTCTAGGGCCGCAAGAGACCCAGTACTTC
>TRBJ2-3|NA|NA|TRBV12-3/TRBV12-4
CASSFIVVPMDTQYF
TGTGCCAGCAGTTTTATTGTAGTGCCGATGGATACGCAGTATTTT
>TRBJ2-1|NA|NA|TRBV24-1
CATSDLQIVDPRNEQFF
TGTGCCACCAGTGATTTGCAAATCGTTGATCCGCGGAATGAGCAGTTCTTC
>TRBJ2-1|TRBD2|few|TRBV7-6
CASSPGTSEFNEQFF
TGTGCCAGCAGCCCGGGGACTAGTGAATTCAATGAGCAGTTCTTC
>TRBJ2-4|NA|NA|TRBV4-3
CASSQDTGLNIQYF
TGCGCCAGCAGCCAAGATACTGGATTGAACATTCAGTACTTC
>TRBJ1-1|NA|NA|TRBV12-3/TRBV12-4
CASSLAHAFF
TGTGCCAGCAGTTTAGCGCACGCTTTCTTT
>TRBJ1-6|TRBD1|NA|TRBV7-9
CASTDRASSYNSPLHF
TGTGCCAGCACAGACAGGGCGAGCTCCTATAATTCACCCCTCCACTTT
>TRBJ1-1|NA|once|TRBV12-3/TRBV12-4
CASSPSAEEAFF
TGTGCCAGCAGCCCCTCGGCAGAAGAAGCTTTCTTT
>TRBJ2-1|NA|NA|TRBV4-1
CASSLGQGRTHEQFF
TGCGCCAGCAGCCTGGGGCAGGGGAGGACCCATGAGCAGTTCTTC